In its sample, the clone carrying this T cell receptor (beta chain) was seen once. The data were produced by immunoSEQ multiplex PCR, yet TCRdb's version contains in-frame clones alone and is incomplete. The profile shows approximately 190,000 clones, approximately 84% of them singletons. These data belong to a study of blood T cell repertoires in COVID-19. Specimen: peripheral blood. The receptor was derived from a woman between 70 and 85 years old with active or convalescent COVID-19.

The CDR3 loop is CASSDLGAGGEDEQFF. The CDR3 DNA is TGTGCCAGCAGCGACCTCGGGGCGGGAGGAGAGGATGAGCAGTTCTTC. V and J are TRBV4-2 and TRBJ2-1, with 8 bases aligning to TRBD2. Germline V gene data show CDR1 as LGHNA and CDR2 as YNFKEQ. V dropped 5 bases and J dropped 8; count of bases not matched to a gene: 14. This CDR3 is built from 16 residues.